Below are 2 T cell receptor beta chains sequenced from a single sample in a study of blood T cell repertoires in COVID-19. The protocol was immunoSEQ multiplex PCR, while the TCRdb copy is restricted to in-frame clones and leaves out a portion. The sample lists around 230,000 clones, over 65% seen once, with roughly 2.7% in the top ten. Sequenced input: peripheral blood. Receptors were obtained from an older woman with active or convalescent COVID-19.

The chain recombines TRBV5-4 with TRBJ2-7, with TRBD1 matching 7 bases. The CDR3 is made up of 16 amino acids. V shed 0 bases and J 0 bases; nucleotides not matched to a gene: 6. Germline assignment: CDR1 SGHNT and CDR2 YYREEE (reference sequence). CDR3 in amino acids: CASSLAQGRNSYEQYF. The DNA for the CDR3 is TGTGCCAGCAGCTTGGCACAGGGGCGTAACTCCTACGAGCAGTACTTC.

The chain recombines TRBV18 with TRBJ1-2; 8 bases are shared with TRBD1. The ends lost 5 bases at V and 8 bases at J; junction bases unmatched: 10. The CDR3 extends over 14 amino acids. Germline V lookup: CDR1 KGHSH, CDR2 LQKENI. CDR3 residues: CASSIDRGDGGYTF. The CDR3 DNA is TGTGCCAGCTCAATTGACAGGGGTGATGGGGGCTACACCTTC. The full variable domain, with the rest looked up from reference TRBV18 and TRBJ1-2, is NAGVMQNPRHLVRRRGQEARLRCSPMKGHSHVYWYRQLPEEGLKFMVYLQKENIIDESGMPKERFSAEFPKEGPSILRIQQVVRGDSAAYFCASSIDRGDGGYTFGSGTRLTVV.